This T cell receptor (beta chain) was documented in a study of radiation and T cells in renal cell carcinoma. General study results and limits: Baseline intratumoral clonotype presence is unknown without pretreatment biopsies.

Details on this clone: Its antigen is unidentified.

The time point: blood 4 weeks post-SBRT, at nephrectomy. Documented treatment: 15 Gy SBRT to primary tumor, nephrectomy 4 weeks later. Nephrectomy followed 15 Gy stereotactic body radiation by 4 weeks. Clear cell pathology was present in this patient's renal cell carcinoma. The CDR3 sequence is 14 residues long. Trimming took 1 base from V and 3 from J, leaving 10 bases between them. CDR1 and CDR2 from the germline V gene are SGHNT and YYREEE (reference sequence). TCRdb keeps only in-frame clones here, not all; method: immunoSEQ multiplex PCR. Counted here are just under 150,000 clones, around nine tenths occurring once; the ten biggest clones make up under 20%.

V is TRBV5-4 and J is TRBJ1-1; D is undetermined. The specimen comprised blood, sampled from a patient whose treatment included radiotherapy and nephrectomy. The receptor was isolated from a woman in her fifties or sixties with renal cell carcinoma. DNA of the CDR3: TGTGCCAGCAGCTTGTATATGGGAGACACTGAAGCTTTCTTT. Translated, it gives CASSLYMGDTEAFF.